The sequence of this TCR beta chain was determined in a study of T cell responses to AZD1222 COVID-19 vaccine. Study-wide points: Most donors were white British, females outnumbered males, and clonal diversity was possibly underestimated. The study reported that nearly half of spike-specific TCRs target unmutated variant regions.

The CDR3 is 15 residues long. Germline assignment: CDR1 MDHEN and CDR2 SYDVKM. V trimming: 4 bases; J trimming: 3 bases; junction bases outside the gene matches: 2. This clone was detected a few times. Its antigen is as yet unknown. TCRdb keeps only in-frame clones here, not all; method: immunoSEQ multiplex PCR. The sample lists about 90,000 clones, around 90% occurring once. The TCR originated in an adult in good health. The chain has TRBV28 and TRBJ2-2; the match to TRBD1 covers 10 bases. The material sequenced was peripheral blood, taken on day 0 of MenACWY control vaccination. The CDR3 sequence is CASSSGTGDTGELFF. DNA of the CDR3: TGTGCCAGCAGTTCCGGGACAGGGGACACCGGGGAGCTGTTTTTT.